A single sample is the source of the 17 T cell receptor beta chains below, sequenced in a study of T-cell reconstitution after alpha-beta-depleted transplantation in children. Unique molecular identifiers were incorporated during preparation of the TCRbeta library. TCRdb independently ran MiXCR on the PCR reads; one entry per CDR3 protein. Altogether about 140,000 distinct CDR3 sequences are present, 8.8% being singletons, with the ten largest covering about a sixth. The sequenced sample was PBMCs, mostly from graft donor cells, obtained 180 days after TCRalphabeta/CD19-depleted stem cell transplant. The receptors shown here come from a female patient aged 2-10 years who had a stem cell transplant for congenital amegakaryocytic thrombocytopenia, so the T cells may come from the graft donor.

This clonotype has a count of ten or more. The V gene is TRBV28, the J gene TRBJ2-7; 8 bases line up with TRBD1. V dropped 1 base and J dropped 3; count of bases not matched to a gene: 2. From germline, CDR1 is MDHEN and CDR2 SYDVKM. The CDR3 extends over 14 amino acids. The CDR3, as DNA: TGTGCCAGCAGTTTATCAGGGGGCGGCTACGAGCAGTACTTC. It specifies CASSLSGGGYEQYF.

The CDR3 coding sequence is TGCAGCGTCGCGGACGGATACAATGAGCAGTTCTTC. Protein sequence: CSVADGYNEQFF. The V and J genes are TRBV29-1 and TRBJ2-1; no clear D. The CDR3 loop spans 12 amino acids. Trimming pared 6 bases from V and 4 bases from J, leaving 10 bases between. Germline values: CDR1 SQVTM, CDR2 ANQGSEA.

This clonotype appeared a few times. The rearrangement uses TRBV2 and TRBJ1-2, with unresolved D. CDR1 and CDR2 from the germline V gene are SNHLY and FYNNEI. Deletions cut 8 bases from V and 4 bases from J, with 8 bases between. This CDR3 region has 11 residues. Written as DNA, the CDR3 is TGTGCCAGCCGACACCTCTATGGCTACACCTTC. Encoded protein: CASRHLYGYTF.

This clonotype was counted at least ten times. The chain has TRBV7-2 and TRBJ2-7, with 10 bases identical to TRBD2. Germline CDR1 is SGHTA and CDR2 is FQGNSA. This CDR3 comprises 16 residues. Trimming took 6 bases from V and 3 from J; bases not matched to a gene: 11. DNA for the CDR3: TGTGCCAGCAGTCGAGCGGGGGGGCCTTCGGGCTACGAGCAGTACTTC. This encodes CASSRAGGPSGYEQYF.

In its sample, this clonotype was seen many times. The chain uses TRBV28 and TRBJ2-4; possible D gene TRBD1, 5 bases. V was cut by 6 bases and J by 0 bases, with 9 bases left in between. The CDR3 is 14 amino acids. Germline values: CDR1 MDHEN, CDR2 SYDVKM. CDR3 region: CASSDSPAKNIQYF. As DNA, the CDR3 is TGTGCCAGCAGCGACAGTCCAGCCAAAAACATTCAGTACTTC.

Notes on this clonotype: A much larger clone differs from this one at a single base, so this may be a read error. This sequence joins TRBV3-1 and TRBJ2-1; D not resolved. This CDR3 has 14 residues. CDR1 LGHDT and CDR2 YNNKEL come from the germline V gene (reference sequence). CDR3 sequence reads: CASCQSTHPNEQFF. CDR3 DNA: TGTGCCAGCTGCCAAAGTACCCACCCCAATGAGCAGTTCTTC.

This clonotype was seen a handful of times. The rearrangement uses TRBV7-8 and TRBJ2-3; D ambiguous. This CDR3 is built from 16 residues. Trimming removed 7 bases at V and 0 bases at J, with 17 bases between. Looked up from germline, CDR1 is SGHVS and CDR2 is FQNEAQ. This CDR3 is CASTRPEFYSTDTQYF. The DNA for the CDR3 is TGTGCCAGCACTAGACCCGAATTCTATAGCACAGATACGCAGTATTTT.

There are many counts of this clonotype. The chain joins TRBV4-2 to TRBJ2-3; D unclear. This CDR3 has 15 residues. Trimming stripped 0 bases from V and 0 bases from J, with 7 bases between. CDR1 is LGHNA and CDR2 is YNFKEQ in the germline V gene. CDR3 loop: CASSQDPTSTDTQYF. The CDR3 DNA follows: TGTGCCAGCAGCCAAGATCCGACGAGCACAGATACGCAGTATTTT.

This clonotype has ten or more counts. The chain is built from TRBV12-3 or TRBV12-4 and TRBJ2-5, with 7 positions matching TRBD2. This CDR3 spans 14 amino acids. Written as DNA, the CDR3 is TGTGCTAGCGGGTTTTCCCCGATGATGGAGACCCAGTACTTC. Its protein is CASGFSPMMETQYF.

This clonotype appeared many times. Written as DNA, the CDR3 is TGCGCCAGCAGCTTGAGTCTCTCTGGGGCCAACGTCCTGACTTTC. Its translation is CASSLSLSGANVLTF. This chain connects TRBV5-1 to TRBJ2-6; D call uncertain. Germline CDR1 reads SGHRS; CDR2 reads YFSETQ. Trimming pared 1 base from V and 0 bases from J, leaving 5 bases between. The CDR3 contains 15 residues.

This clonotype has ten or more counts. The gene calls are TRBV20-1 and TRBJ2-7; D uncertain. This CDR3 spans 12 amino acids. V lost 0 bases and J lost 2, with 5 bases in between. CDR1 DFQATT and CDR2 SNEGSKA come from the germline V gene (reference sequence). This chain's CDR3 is CSARDRPYEQYF. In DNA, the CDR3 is TGCAGTGCTAGAGACAGGCCCTACGAGCAGTACTTC.

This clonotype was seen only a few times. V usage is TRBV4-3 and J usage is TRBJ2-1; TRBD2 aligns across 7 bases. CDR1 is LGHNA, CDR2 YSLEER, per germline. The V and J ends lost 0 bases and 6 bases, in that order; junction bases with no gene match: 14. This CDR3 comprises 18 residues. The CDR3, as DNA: TGCGCCAGCAGCCAAGATGGACGGGAGGTTAGGATTTGCAATGAGCAGTTCTTC. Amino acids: CASSQDGREVRICNEQFF.

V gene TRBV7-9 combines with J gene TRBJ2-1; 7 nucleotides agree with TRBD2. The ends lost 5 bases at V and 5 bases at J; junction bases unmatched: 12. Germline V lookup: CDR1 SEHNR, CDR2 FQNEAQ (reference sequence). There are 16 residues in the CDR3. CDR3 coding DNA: TGTGCCAGCAGCGCCCTTTGGGCGGGAGCTGACAATGAGCAGTTCTTC. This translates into CASSALWAGADNEQFF. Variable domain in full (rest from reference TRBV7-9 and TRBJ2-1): DTGVSQNPRHKITKRGQNVTFRCDPISEHNRLYWYRQTLGQGPEFLTYFQNEAQLEKSRLLSDRFSAERPKGSFSTLEIQRTEQGDSAMYLCASSALWAGADNEQFFGPGTRLTVL.

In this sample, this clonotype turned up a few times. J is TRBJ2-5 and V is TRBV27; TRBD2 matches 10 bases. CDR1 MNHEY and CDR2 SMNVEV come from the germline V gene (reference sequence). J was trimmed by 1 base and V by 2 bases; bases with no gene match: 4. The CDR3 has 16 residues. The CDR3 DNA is TGTGCCAGCAGTTTAGTAAGCGGGAGGGCCCAAGAGACCCAGTACTTC. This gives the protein CASSLVSGRAQETQYF.

The CDR3 DNA sequence: TGTGCCAGCTCACCACAGGCTGGTTATCTCCAGTTCTTC. Translated, it gives CASSPQAGYLQFF. This sequence joins TRBV18 and TRBJ2-1; D remains ambiguous. This CDR3 contains 13 residues. Germline V CDR1 and CDR2: KGHSH, LQKENI. Trimming shortened V by 1 base and J by 13 bases, and 14 bases separated the two germline ends.

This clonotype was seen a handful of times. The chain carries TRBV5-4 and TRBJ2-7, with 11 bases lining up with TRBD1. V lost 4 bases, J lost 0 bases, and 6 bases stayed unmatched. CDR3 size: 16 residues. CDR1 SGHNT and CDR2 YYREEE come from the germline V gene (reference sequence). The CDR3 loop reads CASSKPGTGGSYEQYF. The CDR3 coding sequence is TGTGCCAGCAGCAAACCCGGGACAGGGGGCTCCTACGAGCAGTACTTC.

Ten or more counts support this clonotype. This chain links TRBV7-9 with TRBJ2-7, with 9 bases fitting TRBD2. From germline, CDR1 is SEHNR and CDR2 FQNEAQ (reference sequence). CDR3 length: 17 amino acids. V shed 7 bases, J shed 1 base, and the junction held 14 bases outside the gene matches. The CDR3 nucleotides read TGTGCCAGCACCCCCGGGGTAGCGGGAGCCAGATCCTACGAGCAGTACTTC. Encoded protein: CASTPGVAGARSYEQYF.